This T cell receptor (beta chain) appears in the sequencing data of a study of tissue T cells after allogeneic stem cell transplantation. The CDR3 is 14 amino acids. V was trimmed by 3 bases and J by 0 bases, leaving 8 bases between them. The germline gives CDR1 KGHPV, CDR2 FQNQEV (reference sequence). Time point here: mouse harvest day 14 after allogeneic transplant. Each mouse received 10^7 T-cell-depleted marrow cells plus 10^6 splenic CD5+ T cells by tail vein. Note on this clone: Antigen: not known. Gene names are mouse gene names. Coverage ceases 1 residue before the CDR3 finishes, and the germline J gene fills in the end.

The assay was immunoSEQ multiplex PCR, and TCRdb's table has in-frame clones only and misses some. The sample shows about 4,000 clones, more than 40% of them seen only once. Broader study findings: Anatomically similar tissues had similar TCR repertoires within each patient.

The origin of this receptor is a female BALB/c mouse given C57BL/6 T cells with graft-versus-host disease after an allogeneic hematopoietic cell transplant. Sequenced sample: gut tissue. The V gene is TRBV26, the J gene TRBJ1-1, with no clear D. The CDR3 reads CASSLARSNTEVFF. The covered CDR3 bases are TGTGCCAGCAGTCTTGCACGGTCAAACACAGAAGTCTTC.